Here is one T cell receptor (beta chain) with its context. The data originate from a study of blood T cell repertoires in COVID-19. About the study: Nucleic acid was either cDNA or gDNA, and it came from T cells, B-cell-depleted T cells, or PBMCs.

TCRdb's copy holds only in-frame clones and misses some; the assay was immunoSEQ multiplex PCR. The sample includes roughly 110,000 clones, 80% to 90% seen only once; the top ten take over 4%. In germline, CDR1 is LGHDT, CDR2 YNNKEL (reference sequence). This CDR3 has 15 residues. V was pared by 3 bases and J by 4 bases, with 15 bases between. Source material: peripheral blood. The V call is TRBV3-1 (or the pseudogene TRBV3-2), the J call TRBJ1-1; D is unclear. The receptor was derived from a woman aged 50 to 65 with acute or convalescent COVID-19. This chain's CDR3 is CASSQNPSTGTEAFF. In DNA, the CDR3 is TGTGCCAGCAGCCAGAATCCCTCTACGGGCACTGAAGCTTTCTTT.